These T cell receptor beta chains were read from a single sample in a study of CD8 T cells in ankylosing spondylitis. One entry per CDR3 protein results from TCRdb running MiXCR on the 5' RACE reads. Among some 700,000 distinct CDR3 sequences, about 20% were seen once, and the ten largest hold under 20%. Sequencing was carried out using blood, either unsorted or a sorted T cell fraction (not recorded which). The receptors here all came from a male donor with ankylosing spondylitis. Both conserved end residues are part of each CDR3. The D gene is left open where the match is weak. Size is omitted from some rows. Given values are once, few, many or a class for expanded clones.

D: -
J: TRBJ2-5
V: TRBV25-1
size: -
CDR3: CASSAMGGQETQYF
DNA: TGTGCCAGCAGTGCCATGGGAGGTCAAGAGACCCAGTACTTC

D: -
J: TRBJ1-2
V: TRBV5-1
size: few
CDR3: CASRPPDRRGDGYTF
DNA: TGCGCCAGCCGCCCACCGGACCGGCGGGGGGATGGCTACACCTTC

D: -
J: TRBJ2-1
V: TRBV12-3/TRBV12-4
size: few
CDR3: CASSFGETAGEQFF
DNA: TGTGCCAGCAGTTTTGGGGAGACAGCGGGTGAGCAGTTCTTC

D: -
J: TRBJ2-7
V: TRBV7-2
size: -
CDR3: CASSLILVSYEQYF
DNA: TGTGCCAGCAGCTTGATACTAGTTTCCTACGAGCAGTACTTC

D: TRBD1
J: TRBJ1-5
V: TRBV14
size: -
CDR3: CASSPGGGAAQHF
DNA: TGTGCCAGCAGCCCAGGGGGCGGCGCCGCCCAGCATTTT

D: -
J: TRBJ2-7
V: TRBV29-1
size: -
CDR3: CSVGDGYEQYF
DNA: TGCAGCGTTGGGGACGGATACGAGCAGTACTTC

D: -
J: TRBJ1-1
V: TRBV29-1
size: few
CDR3: CSVRTTNTEAFF
DNA: TGCAGCGTTAGGACCACGAACACTGAAGCTTTCTTT

D: TRBD1
J: TRBJ1-1
V: TRBV12-3/TRBV12-4
size: few
CDR3: CASNLQGLFTEAFF
DNA: TGTGCCAGCAACTTACAGGGGTTGTTCACTGAAGCTTTCTTT

D: -
J: TRBJ1-1
V: TRBV20-1
size: -
CDR3: CSAREWGGAKGNTEAFF
DNA: TGCAGTGCTAGAGAGTGGGGTGGGGCCAAGGGGAACACTGAAGCTTTCTTT

D: -
J: TRBJ2-2
V: TRBV7-9
size: -
CDR3: CATDRGASPGELFF
DNA: TGTGCCACGGATCGTGGGGCGTCACCCGGGGAGCTGTTTTTT